Below, 20 T cell receptor beta chains from the same sample are listed, as sequenced in a study of neurological immune-mediated disorders. TCRdb re-called the 5' RACE reads through MiXCR, storing one row per CDR3 protein. The table records tens of thousands of distinct CDR3 sequences, around a tenth of them present only once. Sequenced sample: PBMCs. These TCRs come from a woman between 40 and 50 years old with HTLV-1-associated myelopathy (HAM/TSP).

This clonotype turned up a few times. The chain carries TRBV20-1 and TRBJ1-2; D gene unclear. Germline assignment: CDR1 DFQATT and CDR2 SNEGSKA (reference sequence). V was clipped by 1 base and J by 6 bases, with 6 bases between them. The CDR3 contains 11 residues. In DNA, the CDR3 is TGCAGTGCTAGAGCTCCCAATGGCTACACCTTC. Translated: CSARAPNGYTF.

This clonotype has a count of ten or more. The genes are TRBV4-1 and TRBJ1-1, with 7 nucleotides matching TRBD1. V was pared by 0 bases and J by 7 bases, with 2 bases of the junction left unmatched. Germline V CDR1 and CDR2: MGHRA, YSYEKL. The CDR3 consists of 13 residues. This CDR3 is CASSQDYRGEAFF. CDR3 DNA sequence: TGCGCCAGCAGCCAAGATTACAGGGGTGAAGCTTTCTTT.

Ten or more counts support this clonotype. V and J are TRBV9 and TRBJ2-3; 12 bases fit TRBD2. The J segment lost 3 bases and the V segment lost 3 bases, leaving 8 bases of the junction unmatched. The CDR3 loop spans 17 amino acids. Germline CDR1 and CDR2: SGDLS and YYNGEE. The chain's CDR3 is CASSGGASGGVTDTQYF. The CDR3 DNA reads TGTGCCAGCAGCGGAGGGGCTAGCGGGGGGGTAACAGATACGCAGTATTTT.

This clonotype has a count of ten or more. CDR3 protein: CAIRTQGKGSSYNEQFF. CDR3 bases: TGTGCCATCAGGACACAGGGGAAGGGCAGCTCCTACAATGAGCAGTTCTTC. V usage is TRBV10-3 and J usage is TRBJ2-1, with TRBD1 matching over 7 bases. The germline V gene encodes CDR1 ENHRY and CDR2 SYGVKD. The trim removed 6 bases at V and 0 bases at J, leaving 11 bases unmatched. The CDR3 totals 17 residues.

This chain joins TRBV4-3 and TRBJ2-7, with 8 bases lining up with TRBD1. J was trimmed by 4 bases and V by 1 base; bases with no gene match: 3. The CDR3 is made up of 14 amino acids. Germline CDR1 and CDR2: LGHNA and YSLEER. The CDR3 is CASSQAGGKYEQYF. The CDR3 bases are TGCGCCAGCAGCCAAGCAGGGGGCAAGTACGAGCAGTACTTC.

The table lists this clonotype with many counts. This chain joins TRBV7-2 and TRBJ2-5, with a weak D call TRBD1 (6 bases). The CDR3 sequence is 12 residues long. The V and J ends lost 3 bases and 5 bases respectively, with 7 bases between them. CDR1 and CDR2 from the germline V gene are SGHTA and FQGNSA. Here the CDR3 DNA reads TGTGCCAGCAGCTTTAGGGGGGAGACCCAGTACTTC. It yields the protein CASSFRGETQYF.

Many counts were recorded for this clonotype. This chain uses TRBV12-3 or TRBV12-4 with TRBJ2-1; no definite D call. The CDR3 contains 14 residues. Trimming took off 5 bases at V and 8 bases at J, with 16 bases between the two ends. CDR3 coding DNA: TGTGCCAGCAGTCCCTACGCGGCAGGTTATGAGCAGTTCTTC. Protein product: CASSPYAAGYEQFF.

At least ten counts were recorded for this clonotype. The chain couples TRBV11-3 to TRBJ2-2; D might be TRBD2 (7 bases). The CDR3 length is 18 residues. V was pared by 3 bases and J by 2 bases, with 19 bases between. Germline lookup yields CDR1 SGHNT and CDR2 YENEEA. CDR3 sequence reads: CASSFPRGARVNTGELFF. Written as DNA, the CDR3 is TGTGCCAGCAGCTTTCCCCGGGGGGCCAGGGTAAACACCGGGGAGCTGTTTTTT.

This clonotype occurred many times. The genes are TRBV11-2 and TRBJ2-4; TRBD2 matches 8 bases. Germline loops: CDR1 SGHAT, CDR2 FQNNGV. The CDR3 runs to 17 residues. With V trimmed by 5 bases and J by 0 bases, 9 bases remained unmatched. The CDR3 is CASSKGRGGLAKNIQYF. In DNA, the CDR3 is TGTGCCAGCAGCAAAGGTCGGGGGGGGTTAGCCAAAAACATTCAGTACTTC.

At least ten counts were recorded for this clonotype. The V and J genes are TRBV6-2 or TRBV6-3 and TRBJ2-3; D is possibly TRBD1 (6 bases). Germline CDR1 is MNHEY and CDR2 is SVGEGT. The ends were cut back, 1 base at V and 0 bases at J, with 11 bases in the middle. This CDR3 is 16 amino acids long. CDR3 in amino acids: CASSYWGPISTDTQYF. CDR3 DNA sequence: TGTGCCAGCAGTTACTGGGGGCCCATCAGCACAGATACGCAGTATTTT.

This clonotype was counted at least ten times. The chain couples TRBV9 to TRBJ2-1; 7 nucleotides match TRBD2. The CDR3 spans 16 residues. J lost 1 base, V lost 4 bases, and 8 bases had no gene match. Germline V CDR1 and CDR2: SGDLS, YYNGEE. The CDR3 here is CASSLRSGESYNEQFF. CDR3 nucleotide sequence: TGTGCCAGCAGCTTAAGAAGCGGGGAATCCTACAATGAGCAGTTCTTC.

Many counts were recorded for this clonotype. The gene calls are TRBV5-1 and TRBJ2-7; 10 bases fit TRBD1. V lost 4 bases to trimming and J lost 1 base; unmatched junction nucleotides: 5. The CDR3 is 15 residues long. Germline V CDR1 and CDR2: SGHRS, YFSETQ. The CDR3 nucleotides read TGCGCCAGCAGCGTAACGGGACAGGGGTCCTACGAGCAGTACTTC. Its protein is CASSVTGQGSYEQYF.

The J gene is TRBJ2-7, the V gene TRBV7-2, with D possibly TRBD1 on 5 matching bases. Germline-derived CDR1 and CDR2 are SGHTA and FQGNSA. V lost 5 bases and J lost 5, with 13 bases in between. The CDR3 spans 13 residues. Here the CDR3 reads CASSAGFMNEQYF. As DNA, the CDR3 is TGTGCCAGCAGCGCAGGGTTTATGAACGAGCAGTACTTC.

This clonotype was seen many times. V and J are TRBV6-5 and TRBJ2-3; tentatively, D is TRBD1 or TRBD2 (7 bases each). V lost 0 bases and J lost 3, with 13 bases in between. Germline V CDR1 and CDR2: MNHEY, SVGAGI. This CDR3 comprises 16 residues. The CDR3 spells CASSYSSRGGTDTQYF. The CDR3 region has the DNA TGTGCCAGCAGTTACTCGTCCAGGGGGGGAACAGATACGCAGTATTTT.

This clonotype was counted at least ten times. This chain joins TRBV5-1 and TRBJ1-1, with TRBD1 matching over 7 bases. This CDR3 spans 14 amino acids. Germline CDR1 SGHRS, CDR2 YFSETQ. V lost 3 bases, J lost 7 bases, and 9 bases stayed unmatched. CDR3 in amino acids: CASSYHRDRVEAFF. The CDR3 region has the DNA TGCGCCAGCAGCTACCACCGGGACAGAGTTGAAGCTTTCTTT.

The rearrangement links TRBV12-3 or TRBV12-4 to TRBJ2-3; TRBD1 is a possible D gene (7 bases). The CDR3 sequence is 17 residues long. V was pared by 2 bases and J by 3 bases, with 18 bases between. CDR3 protein: CASSLFGGTAFTDTQYF. As DNA, the CDR3 is TGTGCCAGCAGTTTATTCGGCGGGACAGCATTTACAGATACGCAGTATTTT.

This clonotype was counted ten times or more. The chain links TRBV12-3 or TRBV12-4 to TRBJ2-1; D gene unclear. The CDR3 consists of 11 residues. The V end was cut by 3 bases, the J end by 8 bases, with 5 bases between. CDR3 residues: CASSLGDEQFF. The CDR3 bases are TGTGCCAGCAGTTTGGGCGATGAGCAGTTCTTC.

The sample holds many counts of this clonotype. The chain couples TRBV7-2 to TRBJ2-1; 16 nucleotides align to TRBD2. Germline CDR1 SGHTA, CDR2 FQGNSA. The CDR3 spans 15 residues. J lost 9 bases, V lost 5 bases, and 4 bases had no gene match. The CDR3 loop reads CASSPGTSGRAEQFF. In DNA, the CDR3 is TGTGCCAGCAGCCCCGGGACTAGCGGGAGGGCTGAGCAGTTCTTC.

This clonotype has ten or more counts. This rearrangement joins TRBV4-1 to TRBJ1-4; D is undetermined. The CDR3 spans 16 residues. Germline CDR1 MGHRA, CDR2 YSYEKL. Trimming shortened V by 2 bases and J by 5 bases, and 15 bases separated the two germline ends. DNA of the CDR3: TGCGCCAGCAGCCAAAGGCCGACCATCCCCAATGAAAAACTGTTTTTT. Its translation is CASSQRPTIPNEKLFF.

This clonotype was observed many times. V is TRBV20-1 and J is TRBJ1-1; maybe TRBD1 (5 bases). The CDR3 is made up of 13 amino acids. The V gene lost 3 bases and the J gene lost 0 bases, with 8 bases spanning the gap. Germline V gene lookup returns CDR1 DFQATT and CDR2 SNEGSKA (reference sequence). The CDR3 DNA reads TGCAGTGCTAGCCAGACAGTGAACACTGAAGCTTTCTTT. It encodes CSASQTVNTEAFF.